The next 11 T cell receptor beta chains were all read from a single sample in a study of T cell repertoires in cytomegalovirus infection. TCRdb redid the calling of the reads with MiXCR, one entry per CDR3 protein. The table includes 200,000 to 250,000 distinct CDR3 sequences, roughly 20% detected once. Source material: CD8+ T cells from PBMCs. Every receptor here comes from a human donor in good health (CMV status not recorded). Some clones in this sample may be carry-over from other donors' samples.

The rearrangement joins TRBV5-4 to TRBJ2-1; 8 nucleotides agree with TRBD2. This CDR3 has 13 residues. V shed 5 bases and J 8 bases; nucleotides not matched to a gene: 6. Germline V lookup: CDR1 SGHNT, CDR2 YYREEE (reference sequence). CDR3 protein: CASSSGGADEQFF. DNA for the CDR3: TGTGCCAGCAGTTCCGGGGGGGCCGATGAGCAGTTCTTC.

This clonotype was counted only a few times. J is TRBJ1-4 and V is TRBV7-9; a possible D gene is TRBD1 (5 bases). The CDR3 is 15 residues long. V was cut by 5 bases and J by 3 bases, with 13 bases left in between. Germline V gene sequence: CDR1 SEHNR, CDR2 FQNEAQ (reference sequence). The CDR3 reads CASSAAGWANEKLFF. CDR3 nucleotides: TGTGCCAGCAGCGCCGCAGGGTGGGCTAATGAAAAACTGTTTTTT.

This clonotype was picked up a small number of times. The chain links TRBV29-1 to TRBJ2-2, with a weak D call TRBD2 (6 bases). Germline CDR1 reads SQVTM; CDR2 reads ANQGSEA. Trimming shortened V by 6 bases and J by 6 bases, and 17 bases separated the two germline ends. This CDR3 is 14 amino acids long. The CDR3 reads CSVEHSWGAGELFF. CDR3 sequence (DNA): TGCAGCGTAGAACACAGTTGGGGGGCCGGGGAGCTGTTTTTT.

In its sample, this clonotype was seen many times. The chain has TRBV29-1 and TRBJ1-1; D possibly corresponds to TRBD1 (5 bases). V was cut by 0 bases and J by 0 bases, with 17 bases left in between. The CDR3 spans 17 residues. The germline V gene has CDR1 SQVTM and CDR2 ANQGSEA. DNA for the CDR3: TGCAGCGTTGAAGATTATCGCCGGGGCGGTGTGAACACTGAAGCTTTCTTT. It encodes CSVEDYRRGGVNTEAFF.

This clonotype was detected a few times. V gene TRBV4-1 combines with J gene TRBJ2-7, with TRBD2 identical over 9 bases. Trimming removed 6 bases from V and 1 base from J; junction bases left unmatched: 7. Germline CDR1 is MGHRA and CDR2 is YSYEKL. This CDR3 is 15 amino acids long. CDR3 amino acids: CASSYSAGGSYEQYF. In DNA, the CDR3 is TGCGCCAGCAGTTATAGCGCGGGAGGGTCCTACGAGCAGTACTTC.

As DNA, the CDR3 is TGTGCCAGCAAACGGGGAGTTGGAACTAATGAAAAACTGTTTTTT. Translated, it gives CASKRGVGTNEKLFF. This sequence joins TRBV28 and TRBJ1-4; D unresolved. Germline V gene lookup returns CDR1 MDHEN and CDR2 SYDVKM. V gave up 7 bases and J gave up 1 base, with 13 bases separating them. The CDR3 runs 15 residues.

CDR3 DNA: TGCGCCAGCAGCATACTCAGGTTTGAGGGCATGAACACTGAAGCTTTCTTT. Encoded protein: CASSILRFEGMNTEAFF. J is TRBJ1-1 and V is TRBV5-1; D not certain. The V end was cut by 4 bases, the J end by 0 bases, with 19 bases between. The CDR3 has 17 amino acids. The germline V gene has CDR1 SGHRS and CDR2 YFSETQ.

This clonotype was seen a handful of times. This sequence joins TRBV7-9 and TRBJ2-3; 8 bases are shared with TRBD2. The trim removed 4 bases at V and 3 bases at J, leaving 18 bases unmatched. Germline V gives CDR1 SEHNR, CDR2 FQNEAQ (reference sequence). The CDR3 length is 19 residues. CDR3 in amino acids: CASSYPMAGGRAGTDTQYF. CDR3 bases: TGTGCCAGCAGCTACCCCATGGCGGGGGGCAGGGCAGGGACAGATACGCAGTATTTT.

CDR3 nucleotides: TGTGCCAGCAACTACAGGGTTTTGGACGAGCAGTACTTC. Translating gives CASNYRVLDEQYF. The V call is TRBV28, the J call TRBJ2-7; a weak D match, TRBD1 (6 bases). This CDR3 region has 13 residues. The ends were cut back, 7 bases at V and 5 bases at J, with 15 bases in the middle. Germline V gene sequence: CDR1 MDHEN, CDR2 SYDVKM.

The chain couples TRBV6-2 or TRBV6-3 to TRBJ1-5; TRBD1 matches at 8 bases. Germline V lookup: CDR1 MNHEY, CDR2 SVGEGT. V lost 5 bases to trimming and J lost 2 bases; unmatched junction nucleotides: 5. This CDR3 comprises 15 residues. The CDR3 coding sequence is TGTGCCAGCAGTCCTACAGGGGGTGGCAATCAGCCCCAGCATTTT. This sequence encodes CASSPTGGGNQPQHF.

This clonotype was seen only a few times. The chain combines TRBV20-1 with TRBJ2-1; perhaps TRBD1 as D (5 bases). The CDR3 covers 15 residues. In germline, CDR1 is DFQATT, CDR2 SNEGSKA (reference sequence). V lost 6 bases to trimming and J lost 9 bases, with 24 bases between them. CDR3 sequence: CSAPFRGDSGGEQFF. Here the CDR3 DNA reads TGCAGTGCCCCTTTTAGGGGCGATTCGGGCGGTGAGCAGTTCTTC.